Listed below are T cell receptor beta chains from one sample, sequenced in a study of T cells in Graves' hyperthyroidism and ophthalmopathy. A single record per CDR3 protein comes from TCRdb applying MiXCR to the multiplex PCR reads. The sample yields a few hundred thousand distinct CDR3 sequences, under 15% seen once. Material: blood. Receptors were obtained from a young woman with Graves' hyperthyroidism. Each CDR3 is given with its conserved first and last residue. D genes are given only for firm matches. Size tells how often a clone was seen (once, few, many) or the class of an expanded clone, and some rows leave it out.

clone size,D gene,J gene,V gene,CDR3 protein,CDR3 DNA
few,TRBD2,TRBJ2-3,TRBV11-2,CASSLDPRWDSGRPSTDTQYF,TGTGCCAGCAGCTTAGACCCCAGGTGGGATAGCGGGCGCCCTAGCACAGATACGCAGTATTTT
many,TRBD2,TRBJ2-7,TRBV12-3/TRBV12-4,CASSVGTSGTYEQYF,TGTGCCAGCAGTGTCGGGACTAGCGGGACGTACGAGCAGTACTTC
-,TRBD2,TRBJ2-1,TRBV6-1,CASPDSGSSSYNEQFF,TGTGCCAGTCCTGATAGCGGGAGTAGCTCCTACAATGAGCAGTTCTTC
-,TRBD2,TRBJ2-1,TRBV5-1,CASSLEFGAGITIEQFF,TGCGCCAGCAGCTTGGAGTTTGGAGCGGGGATTACAATTGAGCAGTTCTTC
many,-,TRBJ1-1,TRBV19,CASTPMAGNTEAFF,TGTGCCAGTACCCCAATGGCAGGGAACACTGAAGCTTTCTTT
few,TRBD1,TRBJ1-2,TRBV11-2,CASSLVRDRPGYTF,TGTGCCAGCAGCTTAGTCCGGGACAGGCCCGGCTACACCTTC
many,TRBD2,TRBJ2-1,TRBV20-1,CSARDRGGRLIYNEQFF,TGCAGTGCTAGAGATAGGGGAGGGAGGCTAATCTACAATGAGCAGTTCTTC
many,-,TRBJ1-2,TRBV12-3/TRBV12-4,CASSFLHYGYTF,TGTGCCAGCAGTTTTCTTCACTATGGCTACACCTTC
many,-,TRBJ2-3,TRBV20-1,CSAEGVGTDTQYF,TGCAGTGCTGAGGGGGTTGGTACAGATACGCAGTATTTT
many,-,TRBJ2-7,TRBV18,CASSPPLRVSYEQYF,TGTGCCAGCTCACCACCGCTGCGGGTTAGCTACGAGCAGTACTTC
-,TRBD2,TRBJ2-3,TRBV11-2,CASSLTSGERGTQYF,TGTGCCAGCAGCTTAACTAGCGGGGAGCGGGGTACGCAGTATTTT